These 20 T cell receptor beta chains share one sample of origin, sequenced in a study of vaccination effects on CD4 cells after COVID-19. The repertoire was sequenced with immunoSEQ multiplex PCR; TCRdb's copy has only in-frame clones and lacks some. The sample includes approximately 31,000 clones, 72% of them seen just once. ViraFEST assay sequencing came after antigen-specific CD4+ T cells were expanded with viral peptide pools. Culture lasted 10 days before CD4+ T cell isolation. Two-dose vaccination with either BNT162b2 or mRNA-1273 was given to the participants. No antigens are known for them. The starting material was CD4+ T cells from PBMCs cultured with HCoV-229E spike peptides, obtained after COVID-19 vaccination. The receptors derive from a human donor who received a COVID-19 vaccine.

This clone was observed a few times. The V and J genes are TRBV27 and TRBJ1-1; weak D call: TRBD1 (5 bases). Looked up from germline, CDR1 is MNHEY and CDR2 is SMNVEV (reference sequence). The CDR3 is 16 amino acids. The V gene lost 8 bases and the J gene lost 7 bases, with 26 bases spanning the gap. CDR3 region: CASRPVGAGENLEAFF. The CDR3 region has the DNA TGTGCCAGCCGCCCGGTAGGGGCAGGCGAAAACCTTGAAGCTTTCTTT.

The chain uses TRBV21-1 and TRBJ2-7; the table names TRBD1, a call not compared with the DNA. TRBV21-1 is shown as a pseudogene. The CDR3 is made up of 17 amino acids. The CDR3 DNA reads as TGTGCCAGCAGCAAACGAGGTATCGGGACAGGGTCCCACGAGCAGTACTTC. It translates to CASSKRGIGTGSHEQYF.

CDR3 sequence: CASSYDSLYGYTF. The CDR3 nucleotides read TGTGCCAGCAGTTATGACAGCCTCTATGGCTACACCTTC. The V and J genes are TRBV25-1 and TRBJ1-2; D is perhaps TRBD1 (5 bases). V lost 5 bases and J 4 bases, leaving 11 bases between the germline ends. The CDR3 consists of 13 residues. The germline V gene has CDR1 MGHDK and CDR2 SYGVNS.

This chain connects TRBV27 to TRBJ2-7, with a possible D match to TRBD2 (5 bases). Per the germline V gene, CDR1 is MNHEY and CDR2 is SMNVEV (reference sequence). This CDR3 is built from 16 residues. V was cut by 4 bases and J by 3 bases, with 19 bases left in between. The CDR3 coding sequence is TGTGCCAGCAGTTCACTAATCATAGCGCCAGTCTACGAGCAGTACTTC. Translated, it gives CASSSLIIAPVYEQYF.

This clone was seen a single time. This chain connects TRBV2 to TRBJ2-7; maybe TRBD1 (6 bases). In germline, CDR1 is SNHLY, CDR2 FYNNEI. V was shortened by 1 base and J by 0 bases, with 19 bases between the two germline ends. The CDR3 runs 18 residues. The CDR3 spells CASSEVSPRQGYSYEQYF. In DNA form, the CDR3 reads TGTGCCAGCAGTGAAGTGAGTCCACGGCAGGGGTACTCCTACGAGCAGTACTTC.

This clone was observed a single time. V is TRBV10-3 and J is TRBJ1-5; D is possibly TRBD1 (5 bases). This CDR3 has 13 amino acids. From germline, CDR1 is ENHRY and CDR2 SYGVKD. V gave up 4 bases and J gave up 5 bases, with 9 bases separating them. Here the CDR3 DNA reads TGTGCCATCAGTGGAGGGGCCGATCAGCCCCAGCATTTT. This codes for CAISGGADQPQHF.

This clone was seen more than once but under ten times. The V and J genes are TRBV19 and TRBJ1-3; 8 nucleotides match TRBD1. The CDR3 length is 16 residues. Germline CDR1 is LNHDA and CDR2 is SQIVND (reference sequence). V was clipped by 7 bases and J by 0 bases; unmatched bases: 8. DNA for the CDR3: TGTGCCAGTACCCCAGGGGGCTTGAGCTCTGGAAACACCATATATTTT. Translated: CASTPGGLSSGNTIYF.

This clone was seen only a few times. CDR3 bases: TGTGCCAGCACTACAGGAGGGGCCTCTGGAAACACCATATATTTT. Its protein is CASTTGGASGNTIYF. This chain uses TRBV2 with TRBJ1-3, with D perhaps TRBD1 (5 bases). CDR3 length equals 15 residues. Germline V lookup: CDR1 SNHLY, CDR2 FYNNEI. Between the trimmed V and J ends, which lost 7 bases and 0 bases, there was a span of 13 bases. Filled out from reference TRBV2 and TRBJ1-3, the complete variable domain reads EPEVTQTPSHQVTQMGQEVILRCVPISNHLYFYWYRQILGQKVEFLVSFYNNEISEKSEIFDDQFSVERPDGSNFTLKIRSTKLEDSAMYFCASTTGGASGNTIYFGEGSWLTVV.

The chain combines TRBV11-2 with TRBJ2-1; tentatively, D is TRBD2 (5 bases). CDR1 is SGHAT and CDR2 is FQNNGV in the germline V gene. The CDR3 spans 12 residues. Trimming stripped 5 bases from V and 12 bases from J, with 14 bases between. The CDR3: CASSPSTGVQFF. The CDR3 DNA is TGTGCCAGCAGCCCCTCGACCGGGGTGCAGTTCTTC.

The CDR3 loop is CASSLGVYEQYF. CDR3 DNA sequence: TGTGCCAGCAGCCTGGGGGTTTACGAGCAGTACTTC. The chain is built from TRBV11-2 and TRBJ2-7, with D perhaps TRBD1 or TRBD2 (5 bases each). V lost 5 bases and J 4 bases, leaving 9 bases between the germline ends. Per germline, CDR1 SGHAT and CDR2 FQNNGV. This CDR3 is 12 amino acids long.

The CDR3 loop is CASSTGPGSTGNTIYF. The CDR3 DNA reads as TGTGCCAGTAGTACCGGACCAGGGTCCACTGGAAACACCATATATTTT. The chain employs TRBV19 and TRBJ1-3, with D tentatively TRBD1 (5 bases). Between the trimmed V and J ends, which lost 4 bases and 2 bases, there was a span of 15 bases. The germline V gene encodes CDR1 LNHDA and CDR2 SQIVND (reference sequence). The CDR3 consists of 16 residues.

The chain couples TRBV21-1 to TRBJ1-1; TRBD1, the table's D call, lacks a check against the DNA. TRBV21-1 is termed a pseudogene. CDR3 size: 18 residues. The CDR3 nucleotides read TGTGCCAGCAGCATGGAGCCCCGACAGGCCCCCACAGGCACTGAAGCTTTCTTT. This gives the protein CASSMEPRQAPTGTEAFF.

This clone was observed a handful of times. This rearrangement joins TRBV5-8 to TRBJ2-7, with 8 bases aligning to TRBD1. V gave up 4 bases and J gave up 4 bases; unmatched junction bases: 7. The germline gives CDR1 SGHTS, CDR2 YDEGEE. The CDR3 is 14 amino acids. For the CDR3, the DNA is TGTGCCAGCAGCAGACAGACAGGGGTGTACGAGCAGTACTTC. It is translated as CASSRQTGVYEQYF.

The chain uses TRBV10-3 and TRBJ2-7; D possibly matches TRBD1 or TRBD2 (7 bases each). Germline V lookup: CDR1 ENHRY, CDR2 SYGVKD. V was pared by 8 bases and J by 2 bases, with 16 bases between. This CDR3 is built from 14 residues. CDR3 in DNA: TGTGCCATCGGGGGGAGGGGGCTGACCTACGAGCAGTACTTC. Translated, it gives CAIGGRGLTYEQYF.

This clone has more than one count but fewer than ten. The chain is built from TRBV7-9 and TRBJ2-6, with no clear D. The CDR3 is made up of 15 amino acids. Trimming stripped 5 bases from V and 0 bases from J, with 8 bases between. Germline V lookup: CDR1 SEHNR, CDR2 FQNEAQ (reference sequence). The CDR3 sequence: CASSPGSSGANVLTF. The CDR3 DNA sequence: TGTGCCAGCAGCCCAGGCAGCTCTGGGGCCAACGTCCTGACTTTC.

This rearrangement joins TRBV10-3 to TRBJ1-4, with D tentatively TRBD1 (6 bases). In germline, CDR1 is ENHRY, CDR2 SYGVKD. V was cut by 8 bases and J by 11 bases, with 18 bases left in between. CDR3 length: 13 residues. CDR3 sequence: CAIRDKGGGKLFF. In nucleotides, the CDR3 is TGTGCCATCCGGGACAAAGGGGGTGGTAAACTGTTTTTT.

The chain carries TRBV11-2 and TRBJ1-2, with D unclear. The CDR3 totals 11 residues. Germline V CDR1 and CDR2: SGHAT, FQNNGV. Trimming stripped 1 base from V and 8 bases from J, with 5 bases between. The CDR3 is CASSLVWGYTF. Written as DNA, the CDR3 is TGTGCCAGCAGCTTAGTATGGGGCTACACCTTC.

V is TRBV3-1 (or the pseudogene TRBV3-2) and J is TRBJ2-3; D is perhaps TRBD1 or TRBD2 (5 bases each). CDR3 length: 16 residues. The germline V and J ends were trimmed by 8 bases and 3 bases, with 21 bases remaining between them. Germline values: CDR1 LGHDT, CDR2 YNNKEL (reference sequence). The CDR3 protein is CASAGRTGFGTDTQYF. DNA of the CDR3: TGTGCCAGCGCAGGGCGGACGGGATTTGGGACAGATACGCAGTATTTT.

V is TRBV18 and J is TRBJ2-7; 11 positions agree with TRBD2. The CDR3 runs to 18 residues. Trimming removed 3 bases from V and 4 bases from J; junction bases left unmatched: 14. The germline V gene has CDR1 KGHSH and CDR2 LQKENI. The DNA of the CDR3 is TGTGCCAGCTCACCCCTCTTAGCGGGAGGGCCTAGGAAATACGAGCAGTACTTC. The encoded protein is CASSPLLAGGPRKYEQYF. The full variable domain, with the rest looked up from reference TRBV18 and TRBJ2-7, is NAGVMQNPRHLVRRRGQEARLRCSPMKGHSHVYWYRQLPEEGLKFMVYLQKENIIDESGMPKERFSAEFPKEGPSILRIQQVVRGDSAAYFCASSPLLAGGPRKYEQYFGPGTRLTVT.

J is TRBJ2-1 and V is TRBV6-4, with 12 positions matching TRBD2. Per the germline V gene, CDR1 is MRHNA and CDR2 is SNTAGT. This CDR3 is 16 amino acids long. The junction had 10 bases not matched to a gene; V was cut back by 4 bases and J by 9 bases. The CDR3 spells CASSALTSGSVGEQFF. CDR3 in DNA: TGTGCCAGCAGTGCCCTGACTAGCGGGAGCGTCGGTGAGCAGTTCTTC.